Reported below is one T cell receptor beta chain. This sample is drawn from a study of blood T cell repertoires in COVID-19. The CDR3 covers 16 residues. Trimming took off 5 bases at V and 5 bases at J, with 18 bases between the two ends. The V gene's germline CDR1 is MNHNY and CDR2 SVGAGI (reference sequence). Participants were aged roughly 18 to 90 years, lived in over 20 US areas, and enrolled virtually. Assignment of participants to cohorts was predicated upon participant-reported clinical history. Repertoires were generated with immunoSEQ multiplex PCR, while TCRdb's copy carries only in-frame clones and drops some. Of about 230,000 clones listed, around 80% are singletons.

The clonotype comes from a man in his sixties who had recovered from COVID-19. The rearrangement links TRBV6-6 to TRBJ2-2, with D perhaps matching TRBD2 (7 bases). The sequenced material came from PBMCs or T cells enriched from blood (not recorded which). In nucleotides, the CDR3 is TGTGCCAGCAGTACCCCCCGGGGAGGGGGAACCGGGGAGCTGTTTTTT. Amino acids: CASSTPRGGGTGELFF.